One sample yielded the 27 T cell receptor beta chains listed below, sequenced in a study of cytomegalovirus exposure and HLA in healthy donors. 13 Jbeta primers and 60 Vbeta primers were used for the PCR. Clones were sequenced by immunoSEQ multiplex PCR, and TCRdb holds only the in-frame ones, with some missing. The sample consists of around 150,000 clones, around 63% of them appearing once. The sample consisted of PBMCs. Receptors originate from a human donor in good health.

This chain uses TRBV7-8 with TRBJ2-3, with TRBD2 identical over 11 bases. The germline V gene has CDR1 SGHVS and CDR2 FQNEAQ. This CDR3 spans 20 amino acids. The junction had 13 bases not matched to a gene; V was cut back by 2 bases and J by 0 bases. Written as DNA, the CDR3 is TGTGCCAGCAGCTTACCGGGACAGGGACTAGCGGACTATAGCACAGATACGCAGTATTTT. It codes for CASSLPGQGLADYSTDTQYF.

This clone was seen only a few times. The chain combines TRBV18 with TRBJ2-1; TRBD2 matches 7 bases. Looked up from germline, CDR1 is KGHSH and CDR2 is LQKENI. V dropped 1 base and J dropped 6; count of bases not matched to a gene: 6. The CDR3 loop spans 15 amino acids. CDR3 sequence: CASSPRAGESNEQFF. In nucleotides, the CDR3 is TGTGCCAGCTCACCACGGGCGGGAGAAAGCAATGAGCAGTTCTTC.

This chain connects TRBV28 to TRBJ2-5; TRBD1 agrees at 7 bases. This CDR3 contains 14 residues. Germline V lookup: CDR1 MDHEN, CDR2 SYDVKM. V shed 4 bases, J shed 2 bases, and the junction held 4 bases outside the gene matches. In nucleotides, the CDR3 is TGTGCCAGCAGTTCTCGACAGGGACAAGAGACCCAGTACTTC. This gives the protein CASSSRQGQETQYF.

This clone showed up just once. The chain is built from TRBV15 and TRBJ1-2, with D possibly TRBD1 on 5 matching bases. CDR1 is LNHNV and CDR2 is YYDKDF in the germline V gene (reference sequence). CDR3 size: 16 residues. Trimming left V 0 bases short and J 5 bases short, with 16 bases between. DNA of the CDR3: TGTGCCACCAGCAGAGAGAGGGGAGGGAACCTTTATGGCTACACCTTC. This codes for CATSRERGGNLYGYTF.

J is TRBJ1-2 and V is TRBV2; a weak D match, TRBD1 (5 bases). The CDR3 runs 12 residues. V gave up 2 bases and J gave up 8 bases, with 9 bases separating them. Germline-derived CDR1 and CDR2 are SNHLY and FYNNEI. CDR3 sequence (DNA): TGTGCCAGCAGTGAAACGGGGGACGGCTACACCTTC. Protein: CASSETGDGYTF.

The V and J genes are TRBV9 and TRBJ2-2; 12 nucleotides align to TRBD2. The germline CDR1 and CDR2 sequences are SGDLS and YYNGEE. This CDR3 comprises 17 residues. With 4 bases clipped from V and 8 bases from J, the junction kept 12 bases outside the gene matches. The CDR3 DNA reads as TGTGCCAGCAGCCCGAGGTCCGGGACTAGCGGGTCTGGGGAGCTGTTTTTT. Translating it yields CASSPRSGTSGSGELFF.

The chain employs TRBV2 and TRBJ2-5; the D is unclear. The CDR3 is 13 amino acids. The V gene's germline CDR1 is SNHLY and CDR2 FYNNEI. Trimming shortened V by 3 bases and J by 4 bases, and 9 bases separated the two germline ends. The CDR3 DNA sequence: TGTGCCAGCAGTGAGCAAGCGCGAGAGACCCAGTACTTC. It encodes CASSEQARETQYF.

The gene calls are TRBV4-1 and TRBJ2-6; TRBD1 matches at 11 bases. Germline V gene lookup returns CDR1 MGHRA and CDR2 YSYEKL. Trimming cost V 4 bases and J 4 bases; bases outside gene matches: 18. The CDR3 covers 21 residues. CDR3 DNA sequence: TGCGCCAGCAGCCCAGGGGGGTGGACAGGGGGCCCGGGGGCCGGGGCCAACGTCCTGACTTTC. Protein sequence: CASSPGGWTGGPGAGANVLTF.

As regards this clone: One junction end disagrees with the germline gene, perhaps due to a read error. The gene calls are TRBV5-4 and TRBJ2-3, with TRBD2 matching over 10 bases. This CDR3 contains 15 residues. Germline V gene data show CDR1 as SGHNT and CDR2 as YYREEE (reference sequence). The CDR3 sequence is CASSWTSGPTYTQYF. The DNA of the CDR3 is TGTGCCAGCAGCTGGACTAGCGGCCCCACATATACGCAGTATTTT.

V usage is TRBV18 and J usage is TRBJ2-6; 7 nucleotides agree with TRBD1. The CDR3 has 16 amino acids. Germline CDR1 reads KGHSH; CDR2 reads LQKENI. Germline trimming cut 3 bases from V and 3 bases from J; bases unmatched to any gene: 5. The CDR3 DNA reads as TGTGCCAGCTCACCCCAACAGGGGTTTGGGGCCAACGTCCTGACTTTC. It is translated as CASSPQQGFGANVLTF.

CDR3: CASRSGSSGQGGTGELFF. For the CDR3, the DNA is TGTGCCAGCAGGTCCGGGTCCTCAGGACAGGGGGGCACCGGGGAGCTGTTTTTT. This chain links TRBV25-1 with TRBJ2-2; 10 bases align to TRBD1. CDR1 is MGHDK, CDR2 SYGVNS, per germline. The length of the CDR3 is 18 residues. V was clipped by 6 bases and J by 4 bases; unmatched bases: 14.

This sequence joins TRBV18 and TRBJ1-1, with a tentative D call TRBD1 (5 bases). The germline gives CDR1 KGHSH, CDR2 LQKENI. This CDR3 contains 13 residues. V lost 3 bases, J lost 4 bases, and 9 bases lay in between. The CDR3 bases are TGTGCCAGCTCACCCAGGGTAAGCACTGAAGCTTTCTTT. Protein: CASSPRVSTEAFF.

This clone was seen only a few times. V is TRBV4-2 and J is TRBJ2-1; maybe TRBD2 (5 bases). Trimming removed 0 bases at V and 5 bases at J, with 14 bases between. This CDR3 has 16 amino acids. Germline CDR1 LGHNA, CDR2 YNFKEQ. Written as DNA, the CDR3 is TGTGCCAGCAGCCAAGAAGGTGAGGGAGTCCACAATGAGCAGTTCTTC. The encoded protein is CASSQEGEGVHNEQFF.

V gene TRBV4-1 combines with J gene TRBJ2-3, with a possible D match to TRBD1 (5 bases). The CDR3 has 13 amino acids. Trimming took off 6 bases at V and 2 bases at J, with 9 bases between the two ends. Germline values: CDR1 MGHRA, CDR2 YSYEKL. In nucleotides, the CDR3 is TGCGCCAGCAGGGACACCAACACAGATACGCAGTATTTT. Amino acids: CASRDTNTDTQYF.

J is TRBJ2-5 and V is TRBV4-1, with 14 bases lining up with TRBD2. The V gene's germline CDR1 is MGHRA and CDR2 YSYEKL. This CDR3 is built from 17 residues. The V segment lost 1 base and the J segment 7 bases; nucleotides outside the gene matches: 8. The DNA for the CDR3 is TGCGCCAGCAGCCAAGGACTAGCGGGAGGGCCGGGGGGGACCCAGTACTTC. Amino acids: CASSQGLAGGPGGTQYF.

This clone occurred a few times. The CDR3 DNA reads as TGTGCCAGCAGCTTGTCAGGGGGATTGCGGTATGGCTACACCTTC. Residues: CASSLSGGLRYGYTF. The V and J genes are TRBV5-4 and TRBJ1-2, with 7 nucleotides matching TRBD1. After removal of 1 base from V and 5 bases from J, the junction contained 8 bases not matched to a gene. Germline V lookup: CDR1 SGHNT, CDR2 YYREEE (reference sequence). The CDR3 contains 15 residues.

CDR3 loop: CASRRDRTGTGELFF. Here the CDR3 DNA reads TGTGCCAGCAGGAGGGACAGGACCGGGACCGGGGAGCTGTTTTTT. V gene TRBV2 combines with J gene TRBJ2-2, with 8 positions matching TRBD1. Looked up from germline, CDR1 is SNHLY and CDR2 is FYNNEI. V lost 6 bases and J lost 5; bases outside the gene matches: 8. CDR3 length: 15 residues. The complete variable domain, with remaining parts taken from reference TRBV2 and TRBJ2-2, reads EPEVTQTPSHQVTQMGQEVILRCVPISNHLYFYWYRQILGQKVEFLVSFYNNEISEKSEIFDDQFSVERPDGSNFTLKIRSTKLEDSAMYFCASRRDRTGTGELFFGEGSRLTVL.

The V and J genes are TRBV5-1 and TRBJ2-3, with TRBD2 identical over 10 bases. Germline V lookup: CDR1 SGHRS, CDR2 YFSETQ. The CDR3 loop spans 14 amino acids. Trimming at V came to 7 bases and at J to 4 bases, leaving 6 bases not matched to a gene. The CDR3 bases are TGCGCCAGCGGCATAGCGGGGGGAGCAGATACGCAGTATTTT. Amino acids: CASGIAGGADTQYF.

The chain links TRBV28 to TRBJ1-4; TRBD1 matches 7 bases. V lost 1 base and J lost 10; bases outside the gene matches: 15. The CDR3 spans 17 residues. Looked up from germline, CDR1 is MDHEN and CDR2 is SYDVKM. CDR3 protein: CASSLYAPAGGYGKLFF. DNA for the CDR3: TGTGCCAGCAGTTTATACGCCCCAGCAGGGGGGTATGGAAAACTGTTTTTT.

The CDR3 protein is CASSLSARADYEQYF. As DNA, the CDR3 is TGTGCCAGCAGTTTATCAGCCAGGGCTGACTACGAGCAGTACTTC. V is TRBV27 and J is TRBJ2-7; the D gene is possibly TRBD1 (5 bases). Trimming pared 0 bases from V and 3 bases from J, leaving 12 bases between. CDR1 and CDR2 (germline): MNHEY, SMNVEV (reference sequence). The CDR3 has 15 amino acids.

The chain uses TRBV5-1 and TRBJ1-4; the D gene is possibly TRBD1 (5 bases). This CDR3 is built from 14 residues. V lost 5 bases and J 0 bases, leaving 8 bases between the germline ends. Germline V gene lookup returns CDR1 SGHRS and CDR2 YFSETQ. Here the CDR3 reads CASSTGATNEKLFF. CDR3 DNA sequence: TGCGCCAGCAGTACAGGCGCAACTAATGAAAAACTGTTTTTT.

This clone showed up just a few times. V is TRBV28 and J is TRBJ2-2, with 7 bases identical to TRBD1. This CDR3 is 15 amino acids long. Per the germline V gene, CDR1 is MDHEN and CDR2 is SYDVKM. V was clipped by 3 bases and J by 3 bases; unmatched bases: 4. Here the CDR3 DNA reads TGTGCCAGCAGTTTTGGGGACAGATACACCGGGGAGCTGTTTTTT. Protein: CASSFGDRYTGELFF.

The chain links TRBV28 to TRBJ2-7, with TRBD1 matching 8 bases. The CDR3 length is 12 residues. CDR1 MDHEN and CDR2 SYDVKM come from the germline V gene. V lost 10 bases, J lost 5 bases, and 7 bases stayed unmatched. For the CDR3, the DNA is TGTGCCATCAGGACAGGGAAAGACGAGCAGTACTTC. Encoded protein: CAIRTGKDEQYF. Looking up the rest from reference TRBV28 and TRBJ2-7 gives the full variable domain: DVKVTQSSRYLVKRTGEKVFLECVQDMDHENMFWYRQDPGLGLRLIYFSYDVKMKEKGDIPEGYSVSREKKERFSLILESASTNQTSMYLCAIRTGKDEQYFGPGTRLTVT.

The rearrangement joins TRBV7-2 to TRBJ2-2, with 7 nucleotides matching TRBD2. The V segment lost 4 bases and the J segment 2 bases; nucleotides outside the gene matches: 10. The CDR3 loop spans 17 amino acids. Germline CDR1 SGHTA, CDR2 FQGNSA. The CDR3: CASSSALLAGNTGELFF. CDR3 bases: TGTGCCAGCAGCTCCGCCTTGTTAGCGGGTAACACCGGGGAGCTGTTTTTT. The full variable domain, in which reference TRBV7-2 and TRBJ2-2 provide the parts outside the CDR3, is GAGVSQSPSNKVTEKGKDVELRCDPISGHTALYWYRQSLGQGLEFLIYFQGNSAPDKSGLPSDRFSAERTGGSVSTLTIQRTQQEDSAVYLCASSSALLAGNTGELFFGEGSRLTVL.

In its sample, this clone was seen a few times. J is TRBJ2-3 and V is TRBV5-1; D possibly corresponds to TRBD2 (6 bases). This CDR3 region has 13 residues. Germline V CDR1 and CDR2: SGHRS, YFSETQ. Trimming removed 4 bases from V and 4 bases from J, with 10 bases in between. The CDR3 sequence: CASSPGESDTQYF. The CDR3 DNA follows: TGCGCCAGCAGCCCGGGAGAATCAGATACGCAGTATTTT.

The J gene is TRBJ2-7, the V gene TRBV29-1, with D tentatively TRBD1 (5 bases). This CDR3 is 14 amino acids long. Germline assignment: CDR1 SQVTM and CDR2 ANQGSEA. Trimming took off 4 bases at V and 7 bases at J, with 20 bases between the two ends. CDR3 loop: CSVAPGQGRGEQYF. CDR3 coding DNA: TGCAGCGTTGCCCCAGGTCAGGGCAGAGGTGAGCAGTACTTC.

The chain links TRBV4-2 to TRBJ2-1; D is uncertain. Germline CDR1 reads LGHNA; CDR2 reads YNFKEQ. Trimming removed 1 base at V and 5 bases at J, with 6 bases between. The length of the CDR3 is 13 residues. The DNA for the CDR3 is TGTGCCAGCAGCCAAGTTGCGGACAATGAGCAGTTCTTC. It yields the protein CASSQVADNEQFF.